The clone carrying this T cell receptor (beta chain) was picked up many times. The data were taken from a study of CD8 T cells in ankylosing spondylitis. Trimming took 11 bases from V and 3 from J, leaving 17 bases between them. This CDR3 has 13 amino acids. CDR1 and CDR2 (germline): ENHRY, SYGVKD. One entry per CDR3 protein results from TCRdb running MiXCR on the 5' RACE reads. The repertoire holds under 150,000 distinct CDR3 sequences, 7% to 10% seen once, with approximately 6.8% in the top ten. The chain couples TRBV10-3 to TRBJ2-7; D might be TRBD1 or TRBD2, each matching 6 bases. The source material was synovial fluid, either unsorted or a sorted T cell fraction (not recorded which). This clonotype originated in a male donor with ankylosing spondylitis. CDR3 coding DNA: TGTGCCCCCATAGGGGGGCGGATCTACGAGCAGTACTTC. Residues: CAPIGGRIYEQYF.